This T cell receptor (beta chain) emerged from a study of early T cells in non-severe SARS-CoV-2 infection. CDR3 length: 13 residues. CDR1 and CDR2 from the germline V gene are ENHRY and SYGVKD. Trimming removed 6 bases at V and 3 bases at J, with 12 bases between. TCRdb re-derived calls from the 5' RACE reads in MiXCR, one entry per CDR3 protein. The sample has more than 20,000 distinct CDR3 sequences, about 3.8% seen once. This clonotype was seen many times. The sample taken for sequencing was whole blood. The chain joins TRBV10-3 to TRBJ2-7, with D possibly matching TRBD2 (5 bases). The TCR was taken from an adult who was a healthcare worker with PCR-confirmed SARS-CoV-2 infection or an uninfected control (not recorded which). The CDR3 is CAISPGVIYEQYF. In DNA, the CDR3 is TGTGCCATCAGCCCCGGGGTGATCTACGAGCAGTACTTC.